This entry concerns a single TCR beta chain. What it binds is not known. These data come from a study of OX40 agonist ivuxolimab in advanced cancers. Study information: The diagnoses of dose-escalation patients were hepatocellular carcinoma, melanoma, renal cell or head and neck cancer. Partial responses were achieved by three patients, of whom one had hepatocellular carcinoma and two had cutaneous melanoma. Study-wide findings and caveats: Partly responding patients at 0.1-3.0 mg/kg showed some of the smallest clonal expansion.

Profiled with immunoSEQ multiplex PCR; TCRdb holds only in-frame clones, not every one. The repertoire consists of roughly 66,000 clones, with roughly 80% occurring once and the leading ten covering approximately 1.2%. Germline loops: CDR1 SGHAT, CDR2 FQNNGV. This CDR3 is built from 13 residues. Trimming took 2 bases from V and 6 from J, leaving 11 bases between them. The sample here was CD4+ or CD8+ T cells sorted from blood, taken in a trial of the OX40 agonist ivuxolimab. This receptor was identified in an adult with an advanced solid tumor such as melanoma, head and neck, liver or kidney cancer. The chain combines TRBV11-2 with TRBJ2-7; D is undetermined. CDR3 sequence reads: CASSLTAGSEQYF. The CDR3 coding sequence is TGTGCCAGCAGCTTAACGGCAGGAAGCGAGCAGTACTTC.